This entry features one T cell receptor (beta chain) sequence. These data originate in a study of T cell changes during pregnancy in multiple sclerosis. Germline assignment: CDR1 LNHDA and CDR2 SQIVND (reference sequence). This CDR3 contains 12 residues. Trimming took 1 base from V and 11 from J, leaving 9 bases between them. TCRdb keeps only in-frame clones here, not all; method: immunoSEQ multiplex PCR. The sample consists of 55,000 to 85,000 clones, 80% to 95% of them appearing once. The sample here was peripheral blood, taken in the second trimester of pregnancy. This sequence joins TRBV19 and TRBJ2-4; D is perhaps TRBD1 (5 bases). The TCR comes from a female donor with multiple sclerosis, enrolled in a pregnancy study. The chain's CDR3 is CASSIVQGVQYF. DNA of the CDR3: TGTGCCAGTAGTATAGTTCAGGGCGTTCAGTACTTC.